A single sample is the source of the 15 T cell receptor beta chains below, sequenced in a study of shared clonotypes between healthy human individuals. The method was immunoSEQ multiplex PCR; TCRdb's version includes in-frame clones alone and lacks a portion of them. The table includes approximately 1.4 million clones, 95% to 99% detected once. Sequencing was done on a sample of naive CD4+ T cells sorted from blood. Subset given: CD45RA+ positively selected. Receptor source: a young man in good health.

Regarding this clone: Distinct nucleotide sequences in the sample also encode this CDR3. The V and J genes are TRBV18 and TRBJ2-3; 7 bases fit TRBD2. This CDR3 is built from 15 residues. The trim removed 6 bases at V and 2 bases at J, leaving 8 bases unmatched. CDR1 KGHSH and CDR2 LQKENI come from the germline V gene. This CDR3 reads CASSPRAGVTDTQYF. CDR3 nucleotide sequence: TGTGCCAGCTCCCCCAGGGCGGGGGTCACAGATACGCAGTATTTT.

This clone was counted a single time. The rearrangement joins TRBV4-3 to TRBJ2-2; no clear D. The CDR3 totals 14 residues. Deletions cut 0 bases from V and 6 bases from J, with 8 bases between. Germline V CDR1 and CDR2: LGHNA, YSLEER. In DNA form, the CDR3 reads TGCGCCAGCAGCCAAGATTGGGGTTCCGGGGAGCTGTTTTTT. This sequence encodes CASSQDWGSGELFF.

The chain recombines TRBV29-1 with TRBJ2-7; D call uncertain. Germline lookup yields CDR1 SQVTM and CDR2 ANQGSEA. V was shortened by 4 bases and J by 2 bases, with 9 bases between the two germline ends. This CDR3 region has 12 residues. The CDR3 DNA sequence: TGCAGCGTTGTGGAGATCCCCTACGAGCAGTACTTC. It encodes CSVVEIPYEQYF.

The J gene is TRBJ1-5, the V gene TRBV6-4; D not certain. Deletions cut 8 bases from V and 1 base from J, with 9 bases between. The CDR3 contains 13 residues. Germline CDR1 MRHNA, CDR2 SNTAGT. The CDR3 region has the DNA TGTGCCAGCCCTCCGGTGAGCAATCAGCCCCAGCATTTT. It codes for CASPPVSNQPQHF.

The chain has TRBV11-2 and TRBJ2-7; 7 positions agree with TRBD2. This CDR3 spans 14 amino acids. Looked up from germline, CDR1 is SGHAT and CDR2 is FQNNGV. The trim removed 2 bases at V and 3 bases at J, leaving 4 bases unmatched. This CDR3 is CASSLSLAVYEQYF. The CDR3 bases are TGTGCCAGCAGCTTATCGCTAGCGGTCTACGAGCAGTACTTC.

This clone has only one observation. The J gene is TRBJ1-3, the V gene TRBV6-5; D is ambiguous. Germline V gene data show CDR1 as MNHEY and CDR2 as SVGAGI. V lost 5 bases to trimming and J lost 4 bases, with 12 bases between them. This CDR3 is 14 amino acids long. The CDR3 DNA reads TGTGCCAGCAGTGAGACCGTTCCCGGAAACACCATATATTTT. As protein: CASSETVPGNTIYF.

V is TRBV9 and J is TRBJ2-3, with D perhaps given as TRBD1 or TRBD2 (6 bases each). This CDR3 is built from 14 residues. The V gene's germline CDR1 is SGDLS and CDR2 YYNGEE. With 0 bases removed from V and 10 bases from J, the gap between germline ends came to 15 bases. This chain's CDR3 is CASSVDPSGGPQYF. As DNA, the CDR3 is TGTGCCAGCAGCGTAGACCCCTCTGGGGGGCCGCAGTATTTT.

The chain joins TRBV7-9 to TRBJ2-1; D not certain. The V end was cut by 5 bases, the J end by 2 bases, with 13 bases between. The CDR3 spans 15 residues. Germline CDR1 SEHNR, CDR2 FQNEAQ (reference sequence). The CDR3 loop reads CASSGGGRAYNEQFF. The CDR3, as DNA: TGTGCCAGCAGCGGTGGCGGCCGGGCCTACAATGAGCAGTTCTTC.

In its sample, this clone was seen once. The CDR3, as DNA: TGTGCCAGCAGCGAAAACTCCCGGGGGGAAGAGTTCTTC. It yields the protein CASSENSRGEEFF. This chain links TRBV2 with TRBJ2-1, with 7 bases matching TRBD2. In germline, CDR1 is SNHLY, CDR2 FYNNEI. CDR3 length: 13 residues. With 6 bases clipped from V and 14 bases from J, the junction kept 13 bases outside the gene matches.

The V call is TRBV4-2, the J call TRBJ2-3; D call uncertain. The V gene lost 0 bases and the J gene lost 4 bases, with 14 bases spanning the gap. Per the germline V gene, CDR1 is LGHNA and CDR2 is YNFKEQ. This CDR3 is built from 16 residues. The CDR3 sequence: CASSQDPARPPDTQYF. CDR3 bases: TGTGCCAGCAGCCAAGATCCGGCCAGACCCCCAGATACGCAGTATTTT.

This chain uses TRBV10-3 with TRBJ2-1; possible D gene TRBD1, 5 bases. Germline CDR1 and CDR2: ENHRY and SYGVKD. V was cut by 2 bases and J by 4 bases, with 12 bases left in between. The CDR3 is made up of 15 amino acids. As DNA, the CDR3 is TGTGCCATCAGTGAGGGGGCAGGGATTTACAATGAGCAGTTCTTC. Its protein is CAISEGAGIYNEQFF.

The rearrangement uses TRBV28 and TRBJ2-5; 8 bases are shared with TRBD1. Germline loops: CDR1 MDHEN, CDR2 SYDVKM. V dropped 6 bases and J dropped 4; count of bases not matched to a gene: 10. This CDR3 has 15 amino acids. The CDR3 is CASSPTGALGETQYF. In DNA form, the CDR3 reads TGTGCCAGCAGCCCGACAGGGGCCCTCGGAGAGACCCAGTACTTC.

This chain links TRBV30 with TRBJ2-3, with TRBD2 matching over 9 bases. CDR3 size: 12 residues. J lost 4 bases, V lost 4 bases, and 0 bases had no gene match. Germline CDR1 GTSNPN, CDR2 SVGIG (reference sequence). CDR3 region: CAWTSGADTQYF. Here the CDR3 DNA reads TGTGCCTGGACTAGCGGGGCAGATACGCAGTATTTT. The entire variable domain, with the rest obtained from reference TRBV30 and TRBJ2-3, is as follows: SQTIHQWPATLVQPVGSPLSLECTVEGTSNPNLYWYRQAAGRGLQLLFYSVGIGQISSEVPQNLSASRPQDRQFILSSKKLLLSDSGFYLCAWTSGADTQYFGPGTRLTVL.

The J gene is TRBJ1-4, the V gene TRBV4-1, with D possibly matching TRBD1 (5 bases). The CDR3 extends over 18 amino acids. Germline loops: CDR1 MGHRA, CDR2 YSYEKL. The V end lost 0 bases, the J end lost 10 bases, and 24 bases lay between the germline ends. The chain's CDR3 is CASSQEGGTVNEVGKLFF. The CDR3 region has the DNA TGCGCCAGCAGCCAAGAGGGGGGGACGGTTAATGAAGTCGGAAAACTGTTTTTT.

The V call is TRBV6-1, the J call TRBJ1-3; 9 bases agree with TRBD1. V lost 1 base to trimming and J lost 4 bases; unmatched junction nucleotides: 8. The CDR3 sequence is 17 residues long. CDR1 MNHNS and CDR2 SASEGT come from the germline V gene. The CDR3 DNA is TGTGCCAGCAGTGAAGTCCCACAGGGGGCTAGGGGAAACACCATATATTTT. The encoded protein is CASSEVPQGARGNTIYF.